Only a few counts were recorded for the clone carrying this T cell receptor (beta chain). Its antigen is as yet unknown. MiXCR was run by TCRdb on the reads, yielding one entry per CDR3 protein. The table has around 630,000 distinct CDR3 sequences, 20% to 25% seen once. The CDR3 sequence is 16 residues long. Germline V gene data show CDR1 as SEHNR and CDR2 as FQNEAQ (reference sequence). The ends were cut back, 7 bases at V and 3 bases at J, with 21 bases in the middle. This specimen comes from a study of T cell repertoires in cytomegalovirus infection. Notes on the study in general: There were carriers of CMV plus the relevant HLA, and cumulative public TCR beta family frequency identified them. HLA-C-restricted TCR beta clonotypes specific for CMV led the ex vivo response.

The chain links TRBV7-9 to TRBJ2-5, with D perhaps matching TRBD2 (7 bases). The origin of this receptor is a human donor in good health (CMV status not recorded). Some clones in this sample may be carry-over from other donors' samples. Material for sequencing was CD8+ T cells from PBMCs. CDR3 region: CASIRGGEGEKETQYF. The CDR3 nucleotides read TGTGCCAGCATACGAGGGGGGGAAGGAGAGAAAGAGACCCAGTACTTC.